Shown below are 20 T cell receptor beta chains from a single sample sequenced in a study of lymphopenia after photon versus proton radiotherapy. TCRdb's copy holds only in-frame clones and misses some; the assay was immunoSEQ multiplex PCR. The profile covers roughly 20,000 clones, with 85% to 95% appearing a single time and around 6.1% taken by the ten largest. Sequenced material: peripheral blood, taken from a patient treated with photon-based radiotherapy. These receptors were taken from a man aged 55 to 70 with pancreatic cancer.

This clone has only one observation. The chain employs TRBV30 and TRBJ2-6, with D hard to call. V was shortened by 0 bases and J by 3 bases, with 3 bases between the two germline ends. CDR3 length: 13 amino acids. Per germline, CDR1 GTSNPN and CDR2 SVGIG (reference sequence). CDR3 sequence reads: CAWSVGGANVLTF. The DNA of the CDR3 is TGTGCCTGGAGTGTAGGTGGGGCCAACGTCCTGACTTTC.

The chain couples TRBV7-3 to TRBJ2-1; D is uncertain. In germline, CDR1 is SGHTA, CDR2 FQGTGA. The CDR3 contains 12 residues. V was clipped by 5 bases and J by 6 bases, with 8 bases between them. CDR3 sequence (DNA): TGTGCCAGCAGCCCCACGGGCAATGAGCAGTTCTTC. This translates into CASSPTGNEQFF.

V is TRBV2 and J is TRBJ2-7; maybe TRBD1 (5 bases). V shed 3 bases and J shed 0 bases, with 9 bases lying between them. The CDR3 runs 14 residues. Germline CDR1 and CDR2: SNHLY and FYNNEI. This CDR3 reads CASSDGRASYEQYF. CDR3 coding DNA: TGTGCCAGCAGTGATGGCAGGGCCTCCTACGAGCAGTACTTC.

This chain links TRBV9 with TRBJ2-2; D may be TRBD1 (5 bases). CDR3 length equals 18 residues. V was trimmed by 3 bases and J by 1 base, leaving 19 bases between them. Germline lookup yields CDR1 SGDLS and CDR2 YYNGEE. The CDR3 DNA sequence: TGTGCCAGCAGCGGGACACTAACAAGGGCCCTGAACACCGGGGAGCTGTTTTTT. Protein: CASSGTLTRALNTGELFF.

This rearrangement joins TRBV11-2 to TRBJ2-2; TRBD2 agrees at 11 bases. After removal of 3 bases from V and 6 bases from J, the junction contained 12 bases not matched to a gene. Germline values: CDR1 SGHAT, CDR2 FQNNGV. This CDR3 contains 18 residues. The CDR3 sequence is CASSFNLAGGNLPGELFF. CDR3 nucleotides: TGTGCCAGCAGCTTCAACCTAGCGGGGGGCAACTTACCCGGGGAGCTGTTTTTT.

In its sample, this clone was seen a few times. The chain employs TRBV6-1 and TRBJ2-3; the D gene is possibly TRBD2 (5 bases). This CDR3 spans 12 amino acids. The germline V gene has CDR1 MNHNS and CDR2 SASEGT. Trimming took off 7 bases at V and 6 bases at J, with 11 bases between the two ends. The CDR3 DNA follows: TGTGCCAGCATATCACAGCGGGATACGCAGTATTTT. It is translated as CASISQRDTQYF.

V gene TRBV19 combines with J gene TRBJ1-1; D unclear. Germline V gives CDR1 LNHDA, CDR2 SQIVND (reference sequence). This CDR3 contains 12 residues. Deletions cut 3 bases from V and 4 bases from J, with 6 bases between. CDR3 nucleotides: TGTGCCAGTAGTATTGGGTTCACTGAAGCTTTCTTT. Protein product: CASSIGFTEAFF.

This rearrangement joins TRBV7-9 to TRBJ1-2; 8 bases agree with TRBD1. CDR1 SEHNR and CDR2 FQNEAQ come from the germline V gene (reference sequence). Trimming at V came to 2 bases and at J to 8 bases, leaving 10 bases not matched to a gene. The CDR3 is made up of 15 amino acids. This chain's CDR3 is CASSLNFQGASGYTF. CDR3 DNA: TGTGCCAGCAGCTTAAATTTCCAGGGGGCGAGCGGCTACACCTTC.

The gene calls are TRBV5-5 and TRBJ2-5; possible D gene TRBD2, 6 bases. The germline V gene encodes CDR1 SGHKS and CDR2 YYEKEE (reference sequence). The germline V and J ends were trimmed by 4 bases and 2 bases, with 15 bases remaining between them. The CDR3 covers 15 residues. CDR3 in amino acids: CASSPKRVDQETQYF. In DNA, the CDR3 is TGTGCCAGCAGCCCGAAGCGGGTTGATCAAGAGACCCAGTACTTC.

This clone showed up just a few times. The chain couples TRBV11-2 to TRBJ1-1; no clear D. Germline CDR1 is SGHAT and CDR2 is FQNNGV. With 0 bases removed from V and 1 base from J, the gap between germline ends came to 6 bases. The CDR3 length is 14 residues. The CDR3: CASSLDRQNTEAFF. In nucleotides, the CDR3 is TGTGCCAGCAGCTTAGATCGCCAGAACACTGAAGCTTTCTTT.

The J gene is TRBJ2-3, the V gene TRBV5-4; perhaps TRBD1 as D (6 bases). Trimming stripped 9 bases from V and 0 bases from J, with 17 bases between. The CDR3 is 15 amino acids. Germline CDR1 SGHNT, CDR2 YYREEE (reference sequence). CDR3 coding DNA: TGTGCCATAAGGGGGACAACCAAAAGCACAGATACGCAGTATTTT. Protein sequence: CAIRGTTKSTDTQYF.

This clone was seen only once. This chain links TRBV18 with TRBJ1-1; weak D call: TRBD1 (5 bases). The CDR3 has 15 residues. Germline V gene sequence: CDR1 KGHSH, CDR2 LQKENI. V lost 0 bases, J lost 0 bases, and 8 bases lay in between. The CDR3 is CASSPPTDLNTEAFF. The CDR3 nucleotides are TGTGCCAGCTCACCACCGACAGACCTGAACACTGAAGCTTTCTTT.

The chain joins TRBV7-3 to TRBJ2-5, with TRBD2 matching 9 bases. Trimming at V came to 5 bases and at J to 4 bases, leaving 17 bases not matched to a gene. The CDR3 runs 18 residues. Germline V gene data show CDR1 as SGHTA and CDR2 as FQGTGA. The CDR3 is CASSPVSSSGGSIETQYF. The CDR3 bases are TGTGCCAGCAGCCCCGTTTCGAGTAGCGGGGGAAGTATAGAGACCCAGTACTTC.

The J gene is TRBJ2-1, the V gene TRBV5-1, with 8 bases matching TRBD2. CDR3 length: 15 amino acids. In germline, CDR1 is SGHRS, CDR2 YFSETQ. V gave up 4 bases and J gave up 7 bases; unmatched junction bases: 10. The CDR3 reads CASSPEATSVNEQFF. The CDR3 nucleotides read TGCGCCAGCAGCCCGGAGGCGACTAGCGTAAATGAGCAGTTCTTC.

This chain connects TRBV7-8 to TRBJ2-7, with D hard to call. The CDR3 spans 12 residues. Per germline, CDR1 SGHVS and CDR2 FQNEAQ. The V end was cut by 2 bases, the J end by 5 bases, with 7 bases between. CDR3: CASSLNRDEQYF. CDR3 nucleotide sequence: TGTGCCAGCAGCTTAAATAGGGACGAGCAGTACTTC.

The rearrangement joins TRBV10-3 to TRBJ1-4, with a tentative D call TRBD1 (5 bases). The germline gives CDR1 ENHRY, CDR2 SYGVKD. V lost 0 bases to trimming and J lost 3 bases, with 5 bases between them. The CDR3 consists of 14 residues. The DNA of the CDR3 is TGTGCCATCAGTGAGTCAGGGGCTAATGAAAAACTGTTTTTT. This encodes CAISESGANEKLFF.

The gene calls are TRBV2 and TRBJ1-5, with TRBD1 matching 8 bases. This CDR3 has 14 amino acids. Per the germline V gene, CDR1 is SNHLY and CDR2 is FYNNEI. Trimming cost V 8 bases and J 5 bases; bases outside gene matches: 8. As DNA, the CDR3 is TGTGCCAGCGGGAGCACAGGGGGAGATCAGCCCCAGCATTTT. It is translated as CASGSTGGDQPQHF. The whole variable domain, remainder taken from reference TRBV2 and TRBJ1-5, is EPEVTQTPSHQVTQMGQEVILRCVPISNHLYFYWYRQILGQKVEFLVSFYNNEISEKSEIFDDQFSVERPDGSNFTLKIRSTKLEDSAMYFCASGSTGGDQPQHFGDGTRLSIL.

The chain recombines TRBV6-1 with TRBJ1-1; D uncertain. This CDR3 is built from 14 residues. Deletions cut 5 bases from V and 1 base from J, with 11 bases between. Germline V lookup: CDR1 MNHNS, CDR2 SASEGT. DNA of the CDR3: TGTGCCAGCAGTAGATTGCAAGGGAACACTGAAGCTTTCTTT. Amino acid sequence: CASSRLQGNTEAFF.

The chain couples TRBV5-5 to TRBJ2-5; D is undetermined. The end of the DNA is better explained by TRBJ2-7, so the J call may be wrong. Per germline, CDR1 SGHKS and CDR2 YYEKEE (reference sequence). The CDR3 has 14 amino acids. This chain's CDR3 is CASSLSLNAYEQYF. The CDR3 coding sequence is TGTGCCAGCAGCTTAAGTCTCAATGCCTACGAGCAGTACTTC.

This rearrangement joins TRBV11-2 to TRBJ1-2, with 8 bases identical to TRBD1. Per germline, CDR1 SGHAT and CDR2 FQNNGV. The CDR3 is made up of 13 amino acids. With 5 bases clipped from V and 6 bases from J, the junction kept 5 bases outside the gene matches. The CDR3 reads CASSLADRDGYTF. The CDR3 DNA is TGTGCCAGCAGCCTAGCGGACAGGGATGGCTACACCTTC.